This section outlines one T cell receptor beta chain sequence together with its context. The data stem from a study of Graves' ophthalmopathy and Graves' hyperthyroidism. Excluded: other autoimmune disease, uncontrolled infection, pregnancy or lactation. CDR1 is ENHRY and CDR2 is SYGVKD in the germline V gene. V lost 3 bases and J lost 4, with 9 bases in between. The CDR3 sequence is 13 residues long. From RNA, the CDR3 regions of TCR beta chains were amplified and sequenced. First-round RT-PCR with HTBI primers preceded a second-round multiplex PCR. Each CDR3 protein gets one entry after TCRdb re-called the multiplex PCR reads with MiXCR. The sample records 650,000 to 800,000 distinct CDR3 sequences, about 38% being singletons.

Sequenced sample: peripheral blood. The rearrangement joins TRBV10-3 to TRBJ1-2, with D uncertain. The TCR comes from an adult man with Graves' ophthalmopathy. CDR3 loop: CAISEERGYGYTF. The CDR3 nucleotides are TGTGCCATCAGTGAAGAACGGGGCTATGGCTACACCTTC.